These T cell receptor beta chains were read from a single sample in a study of regulatory and conventional T cells in breast cancer. In TCRdb, the PCR reads were re-called with MiXCR into one record per CDR3 protein. This table holds 15,000 to 20,000 distinct CDR3 sequences, 32% found once. The sequencing input was conventional T cells from blood. The receptors were sampled from a female donor in good health. CDR3s include the opening cysteine and the closing phenylalanine or tryptophan. D genes are given only for firm matches. Expanded clones get a size class; other rows say once, few or many, or leave the size out.

clone_size d_call j_call v_call cdr3_aa cdr3_nt
. . TRBJ2-6 TRBV11-2 CASSLVGGRGANVLTF TGTGCCAGCAGCTTAGTTGGGGGGAGGGGGGCCAACGTCCTGACTTTC
few . TRBJ1-4 TRBV4-1 CASSQLPGGEHEKLFF TGCGCCAGCAGCCAGCTGCCGGGCGGGGAGCATGAAAAACTGTTTTTT
. . TRBJ2-2 TRBV9 CASSHRTGSGELSF TGTGCCAGCAGCCATCGAACAGGGTCCGGGGAGCTGTCTTTT
few TRBD1 TRBJ1-4 TRBV7-3 CASRLAGGDEKLFF TGTGCCAGCAGATTAGCAGGGGGCGATGAAAAACTGTTTTTT
few TRBD2 TRBJ2-1 TRBV6-1 CASSEVLIGLAGPLEQFF TGTGCCAGCAGTGAAGTTTTAATCGGGCTAGCGGGGCCTTTGGAGCAGTTCTTC
medium-sized . TRBJ1-2 TRBV7-2 CASSYGLLRNYGYTF TGTGCCAGCAGCTACGGACTCCTCCGGAACTATGGCTACACCTTC
few . TRBJ2-7 TRBV12-3/TRBV12-4 CASSLGGQPYEQYF TGTGCCAGCAGTTTGGGGGGACAGCCCTACGAGCAGTACTTC
medium-sized TRBD1 TRBJ2-7 TRBV9 CASSLGQETYEQYF TGTGCCAGCAGCCTAGGACAGGAGACCTACGAGCAGTACTTC
few . TRBJ2-3 TRBV7-2 CASSPVSTDTQYF TGTGCCAGCAGCCCCGTTAGCACAGATACGCAGTATTTT
. . TRBJ1-2 TRBV5-4 CASSSIGTFYGYTF TGTGCCAGCAGCTCCATCGGGACCTTCTATGGCTACACCTTC
few . TRBJ1-2 TRBV4-1 CASSHPFTNYGYTF TGCGCCAGCAGCCACCCGTTTACTAACTATGGCTACACCTTC
. TRBD2 TRBJ2-3 TRBV5-1 CAGSLEIAGLGTDTQYF TGCGCCGGCAGCTTGGAAATAGCGGGGCTCGGCACAGATACGCAGTATTTT
few . TRBJ2-3 TRBV7-9 CASTPAAGKLSTDTQYF TGTGCCAGCACCCCTGCTGCGGGGAAACTTAGCACAGATACGCAGTATTTT
few . TRBJ2-4 TRBV6-2/TRBV6-3 CASSYGRDLAKNIQYF TGTGCCAGCAGTTATGGACGGGACCTAGCCAAAAACATTCAGTACTTC
few . TRBJ1-1 TRBV7-9 CASSLYNTEAFF TGTGCCAGCAGCTTATATAACACTGAAGCTTTCTTT
. . TRBJ1-1 TRBV5-1 CASSWGGMNTEAFF TGCGCCAGCAGCTGGGGGGGCATGAACACTGAAGCTTTCTTT
. . TRBJ1-2 TRBV7-2 CASSRKGGAYGYTF TGTGCCAGCAGCCGCAAGGGAGGGGCGTATGGCTACACCTTC
many TRBD2 TRBJ2-5 TRBV7-2 CASSLAGTSPSRETQYF TGTGCCAGCAGCTTAGCGGGGACTAGCCCAAGTAGGGAGACCCAGTACTTC
. TRBD1 TRBJ2-5 TRBV11-1 CASSRDSQETQYF TGTGCCAGCAGCCGGGACAGCCAAGAGACCCAGTACTTC
few TRBD2 TRBJ2-3 TRBV20-1 CSASGGPPDTQYF TGCAGTGCAAGCGGGGGGCCCCCAGATACGCAGTATTTT
once TRBD2 TRBJ2-3 TRBV4-1 CASSQERGAADTQYF TGCGCCAGCAGCCAAGAGCGGGGGGCGGCGGATACGCAGTATTTT
. . TRBJ2-7 TRBV7-3 CASSLTWGTYNEQYF TGTGCCAGCAGCTTAACTTGGGGGACCTACAATGAGCAGTACTTC
few . TRBJ2-3 TRBV5-1 CASSLRFGSTDTQYF TGCGCCAGCAGCCTCCGTTTCGGGAGCACAGATACGCAGTATTTT
few . TRBJ2-4 TRBV7-9 CASSLDPTENIQYF TGTGCCAGCAGCTTGGACCCGACAGAAAACATTCAGTACTTC
. . TRBJ2-7 TRBV20-1 CSETGATHEQYF TGCAGTGAAACTGGCGCTACCCACGAGCAGTACTTC
. . TRBJ1-3 TRBV7-2 CASSFRGTGSGNTIYF TGTGCCAGCAGCTTTAGAGGGACGGGGTCTGGAAACACCATATATTTT
. . TRBJ1-1 TRBV7-3 CASSLGSSDEAFF TGTGCCAGCAGCCTCGGGTCGTCCGATGAAGCTTTCTTT
. TRBD2 TRBJ2-5 TRBV7-3 CASSPGLAGQETQYF TGTGCCAGCAGCCCGGGACTAGCGGGACAAGAGACCCAGTACTTC
few . TRBJ1-5 TRBV12-3/TRBV12-4 CASSFNGNQPQHF TGTGCCAGCAGTTTCAACGGCAATCAGCCCCAGCATTTT
. . TRBJ1-6 TRBV6-1 CASNFSGRNSPLHF TGTGCCAGCAATTTTTCTGGACGAAATTCACCCCTCCACTTT
medium-sized . TRBJ2-4 TRBV5-1 CASSSDPGMVDIQYF TGCGCCAGCAGCTCTGACCCGGGGATGGTGGACATTCAGTACTTC